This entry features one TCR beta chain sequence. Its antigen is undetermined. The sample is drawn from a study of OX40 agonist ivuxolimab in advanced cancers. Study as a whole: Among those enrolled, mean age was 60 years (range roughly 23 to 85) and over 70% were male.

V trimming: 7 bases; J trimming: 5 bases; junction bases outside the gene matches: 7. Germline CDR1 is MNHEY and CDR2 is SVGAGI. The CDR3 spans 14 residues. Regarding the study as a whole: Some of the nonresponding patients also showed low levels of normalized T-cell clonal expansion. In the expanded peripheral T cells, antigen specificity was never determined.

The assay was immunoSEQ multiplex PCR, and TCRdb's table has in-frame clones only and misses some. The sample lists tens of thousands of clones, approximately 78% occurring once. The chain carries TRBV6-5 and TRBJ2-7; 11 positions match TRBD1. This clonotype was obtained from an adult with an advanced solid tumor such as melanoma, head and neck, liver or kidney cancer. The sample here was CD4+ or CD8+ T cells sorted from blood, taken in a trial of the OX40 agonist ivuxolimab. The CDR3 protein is CASTIRTGGDEQYF. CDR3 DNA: TGTGCCAGCACGATCCGGACAGGGGGCGACGAGCAGTACTTC.